This entry describes one TCR beta chain. The CDR3 is 13 amino acids. The germline V and J ends were trimmed by 8 bases and 2 bases, with 13 bases remaining between them. Germline CDR1 reads SGHVS; CDR2 reads FQNEAQ. Clones were read by immunoSEQ multiplex PCR, and TCRdb kept only the in-frame ones, dropping some. In the table there are around 68,000 clones, 90% to 95% of which are singletons. The entry originates in a study of technical replicates of blood from a few donors. The chain recombines TRBV7-8 with TRBJ2-7, with a possible D match to TRBD2 (5 bases). This clonotype originated in a human donor in good health. Some clones in this sample may be carry-over from other donors' samples. The sample consisted of T cells isolated from PBMCs. CDR3 sequence reads: CASGVAPTYEQYF. In DNA, the CDR3 is TGTGCCAGCGGAGTAGCGCCGACCTACGAGCAGTACTTC.